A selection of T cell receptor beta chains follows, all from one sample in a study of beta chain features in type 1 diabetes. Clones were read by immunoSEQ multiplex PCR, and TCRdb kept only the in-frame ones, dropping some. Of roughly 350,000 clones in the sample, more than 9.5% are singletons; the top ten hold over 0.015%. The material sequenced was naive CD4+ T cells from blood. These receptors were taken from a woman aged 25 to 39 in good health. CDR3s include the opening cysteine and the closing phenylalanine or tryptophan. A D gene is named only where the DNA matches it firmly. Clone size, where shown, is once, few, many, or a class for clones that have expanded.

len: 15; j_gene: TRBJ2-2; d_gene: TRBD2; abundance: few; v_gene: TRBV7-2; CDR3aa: CASSWTSGSTGELFF; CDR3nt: TGTGCCAGCAGCTGGACTAGCGGGAGTACGGGGGAGCTGTTTTTT
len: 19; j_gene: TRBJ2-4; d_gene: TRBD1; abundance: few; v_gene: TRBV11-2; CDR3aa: CASSYSGQGYGLAKNIQYF; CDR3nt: TGTGCCAGCAGCTATTCGGGACAGGGGTATGGGTTAGCCAAAAACATTCAGTACTTC
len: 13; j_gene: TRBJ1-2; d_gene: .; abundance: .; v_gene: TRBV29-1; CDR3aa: CSVERGGQWGYTF; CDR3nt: TGCAGCGTTGAGAGAGGAGGCCAGTGGGGCTACACCTTC
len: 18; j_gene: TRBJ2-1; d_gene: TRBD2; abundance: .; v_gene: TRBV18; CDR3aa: CASSPQTGSGRAGNEQFF; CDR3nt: TGTGCCAGCTCACCACAAACAGGGAGCGGGAGGGCCGGCAATGAGCAGTTCTTC
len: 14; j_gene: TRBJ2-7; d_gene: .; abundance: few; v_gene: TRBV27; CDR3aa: CASSPTSLTYEQYF; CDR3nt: TGTGCCAGCAGTCCCACCAGTCTTACCTACGAGCAGTACTTC
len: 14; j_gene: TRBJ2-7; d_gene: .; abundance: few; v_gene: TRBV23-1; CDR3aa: CASSQCRGNYEQYF; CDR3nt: TGCGCCAGCAGTCAATGTCGGGGGAACTACGAGCAGTACTTC
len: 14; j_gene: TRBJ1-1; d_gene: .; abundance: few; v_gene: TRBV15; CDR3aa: CATSWAAGDTEAFF; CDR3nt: TGTGCCACCAGCTGGGCGGCAGGGGACACTGAAGCTTTCTTT
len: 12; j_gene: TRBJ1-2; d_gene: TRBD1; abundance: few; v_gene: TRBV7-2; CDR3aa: CASSLTGNGYTF; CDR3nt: TGTGCCAGCAGCTTGACAGGGAATGGCTACACCTTC
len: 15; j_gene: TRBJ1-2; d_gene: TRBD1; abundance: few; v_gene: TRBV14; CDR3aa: CASSHRTGLNYGYTF; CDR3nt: TGTGCCAGCAGCCACCGGACAGGGTTAAACTATGGCTACACCTTC
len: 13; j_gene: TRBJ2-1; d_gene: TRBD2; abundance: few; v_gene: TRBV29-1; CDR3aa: CSVVGGSYNEQFF; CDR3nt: TGCAGCGTTGTAGGCGGGAGTTACAATGAGCAGTTCTTC
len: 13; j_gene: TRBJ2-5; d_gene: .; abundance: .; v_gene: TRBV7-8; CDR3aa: CASSPTGTETQYF; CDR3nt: TGTGCCAGCAGCCCAACAGGGACAGAGACCCAGTACTTC
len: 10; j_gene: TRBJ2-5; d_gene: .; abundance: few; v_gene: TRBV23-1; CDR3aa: CASRQEPQYF; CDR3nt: TGCGCCAGCAGGCAAGAGCCCCAGTACTTC
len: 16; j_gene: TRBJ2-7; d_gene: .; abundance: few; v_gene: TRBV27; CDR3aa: CASSFSYALASYEQYF; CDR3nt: TGTGCCAGCAGTTTTTCTTACGCACTAGCCTCCTACGAGCAGTACTTC
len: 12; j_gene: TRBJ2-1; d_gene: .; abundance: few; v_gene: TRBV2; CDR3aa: CASSEGGGEQFF; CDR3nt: TGTGCCAGCAGTGAAGGGGGAGGTGAGCAGTTCTTC
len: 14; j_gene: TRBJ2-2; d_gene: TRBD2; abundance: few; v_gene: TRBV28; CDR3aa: CASSAAGDPGELFF; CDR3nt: TGTGCCAGCAGTGCAGCGGGAGATCCCGGGGAGCTGTTTTTT
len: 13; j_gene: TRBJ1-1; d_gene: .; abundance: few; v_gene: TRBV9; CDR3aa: CASSAGQSTEAFF; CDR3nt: TGTGCCAGCAGCGCAGGACAGAGCACTGAAGCTTTCTTT
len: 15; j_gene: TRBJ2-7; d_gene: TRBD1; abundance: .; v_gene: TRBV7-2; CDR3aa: CASSLVGQGAGEQYF; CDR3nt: TGTGCCAGCAGCTTAGTGGGACAGGGGGCGGGGGAGCAGTACTTC
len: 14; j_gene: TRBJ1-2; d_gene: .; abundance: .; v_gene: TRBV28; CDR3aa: CASSLSPLSKGYTF; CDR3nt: TGTGCCAGCAGTTTAAGTCCCCTCAGTAAAGGCTACACCTTC
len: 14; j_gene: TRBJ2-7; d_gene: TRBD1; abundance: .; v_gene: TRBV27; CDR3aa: CASGQDRATAEQYF; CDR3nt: TGTGCCAGCGGACAAGACAGGGCTACCGCCGAGCAGTACTTC
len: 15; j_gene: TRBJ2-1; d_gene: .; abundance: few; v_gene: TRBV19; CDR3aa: CASSTQRTPYNEQFF; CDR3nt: TGTGCCAGTAGTACGCAGCGTACGCCCTACAATGAGCAGTTCTTC
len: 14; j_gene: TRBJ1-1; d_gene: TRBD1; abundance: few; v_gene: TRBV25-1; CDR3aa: CASRRQGTNTEAFF; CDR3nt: TGTGCCAGCAGGAGACAGGGGACGAACACTGAAGCTTTCTTT
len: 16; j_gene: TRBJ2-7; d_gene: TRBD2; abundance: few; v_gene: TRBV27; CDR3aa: CASSPGSGRERYEQYF; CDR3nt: TGTGCCAGCAGTCCCGGATCGGGGCGGGAGCGGTACGAGCAGTACTTC
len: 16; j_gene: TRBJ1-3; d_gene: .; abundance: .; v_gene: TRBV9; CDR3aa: CASSRDAGAPGNTIYF; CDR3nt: TGTGCCAGCAGCAGAGATGCAGGGGCACCCGGAAACACCATATATTTT
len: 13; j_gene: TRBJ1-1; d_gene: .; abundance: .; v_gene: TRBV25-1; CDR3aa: CASSEQGGTEAFF; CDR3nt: TGTGCCAGCAGTGAACAAGGAGGCACTGAAGCTTTCTTT
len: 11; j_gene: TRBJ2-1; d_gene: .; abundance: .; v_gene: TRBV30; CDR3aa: CAWTFLNEQFF; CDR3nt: TGTGCCTGGACCTTTCTGAATGAGCAGTTCTTC
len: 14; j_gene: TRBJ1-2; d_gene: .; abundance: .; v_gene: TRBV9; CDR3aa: CASSGDRTGYGYTF; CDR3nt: TGTGCCAGCAGCGGAGACAGGACCGGCTATGGCTACACCTTC
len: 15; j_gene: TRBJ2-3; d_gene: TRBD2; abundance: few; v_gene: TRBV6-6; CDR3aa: CASSPLAGGTDTQYF; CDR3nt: TGTGCCAGCAGCCCCTTAGCGGGAGGCACAGATACGCAGTATTTT
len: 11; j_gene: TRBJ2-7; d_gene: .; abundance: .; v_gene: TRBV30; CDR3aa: CAWSGRAEQYF; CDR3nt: TGTGCCTGGAGTGGCAGGGCCGAGCAGTACTTC
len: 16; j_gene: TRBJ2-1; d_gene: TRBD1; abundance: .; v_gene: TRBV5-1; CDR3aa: CASSLALGQGVDEQFF; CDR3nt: TGCGCCAGCAGCTTGGCCTTGGGACAGGGGGTTGATGAGCAGTTCTTC
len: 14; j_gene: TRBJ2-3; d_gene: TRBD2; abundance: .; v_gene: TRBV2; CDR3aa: CASSSSGVTDTQYF; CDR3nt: TGTGCCAGCAGCTCTAGCGGGGTAACAGATACGCAGTATTTT
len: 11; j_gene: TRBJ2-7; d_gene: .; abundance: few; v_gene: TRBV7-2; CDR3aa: CASSAHYEQYF; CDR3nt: TGTGCCAGCAGCGCACATTACGAGCAGTACTTC
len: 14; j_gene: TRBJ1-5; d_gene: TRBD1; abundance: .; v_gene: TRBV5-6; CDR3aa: CASSGGGRNQPQHF; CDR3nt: TGTGCCAGCAGCGGAGGGGGCCGGAATCAGCCCCAGCATTTT
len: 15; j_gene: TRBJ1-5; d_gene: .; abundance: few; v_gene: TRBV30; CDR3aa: CAWSVGGGGGQPQHF; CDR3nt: TGTGCCTGGAGTGTAGGGGGAGGGGGGGGACAGCCCCAGCATTTT
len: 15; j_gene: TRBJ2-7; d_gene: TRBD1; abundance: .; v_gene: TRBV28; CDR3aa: CASSNPGTVSYEQYF; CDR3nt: TGTGCCAGCAGTAACCCTGGGACAGTCTCCTACGAGCAGTACTTC
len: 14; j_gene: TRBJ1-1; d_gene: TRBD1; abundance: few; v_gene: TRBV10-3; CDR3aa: CATSPGQGGTEAFF; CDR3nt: TGTGCCACCAGCCCCGGACAGGGGGGGACTGAAGCTTTCTTT
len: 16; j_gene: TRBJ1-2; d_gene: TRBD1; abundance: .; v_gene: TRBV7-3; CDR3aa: CASSLNAGTVNYGYTF; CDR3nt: TGTGCCAGCAGCTTAAACGCCGGGACAGTTAACTATGGCTACACCTTC
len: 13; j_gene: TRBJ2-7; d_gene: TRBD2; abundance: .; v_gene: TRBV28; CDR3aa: CASGTSGSYEQYF; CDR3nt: TGTGCCAGCGGCACTAGCGGATCCTACGAGCAGTACTTC
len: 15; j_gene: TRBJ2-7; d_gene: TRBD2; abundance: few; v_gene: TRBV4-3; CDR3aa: CASSQESSGSYEQYF; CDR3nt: TGCGCCAGCAGCCAAGAGTCTAGCGGGAGCTACGAGCAGTACTTC
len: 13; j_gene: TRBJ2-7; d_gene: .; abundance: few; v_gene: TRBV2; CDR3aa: CASSVGGLYEQYF; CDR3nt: TGTGCCAGCAGTGTTGGTGGCCTCTACGAGCAGTACTTC
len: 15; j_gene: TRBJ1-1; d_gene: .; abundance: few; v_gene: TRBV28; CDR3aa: CASSFQGWGNTEAFF; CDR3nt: TGTGCCAGCAGTTTTCAGGGGTGGGGGAACACTGAAGCTTTCTTT
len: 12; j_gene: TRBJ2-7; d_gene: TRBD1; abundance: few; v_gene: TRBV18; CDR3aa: CASSPLDREQYF; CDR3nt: TGTGCCAGCTCACCCCTGGACAGGGAGCAGTACTTC
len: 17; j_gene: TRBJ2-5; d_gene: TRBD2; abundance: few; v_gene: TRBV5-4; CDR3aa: CASSLEAGGKPQETQYF; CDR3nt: TGTGCCAGCAGCTTGGAAGCGGGAGGTAAACCTCAAGAGACCCAGTACTTC
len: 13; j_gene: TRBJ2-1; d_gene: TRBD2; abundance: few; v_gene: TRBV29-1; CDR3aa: CSVEIAGTGEQFF; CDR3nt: TGCAGCGTTGAAATAGCGGGAACTGGTGAGCAGTTCTTC
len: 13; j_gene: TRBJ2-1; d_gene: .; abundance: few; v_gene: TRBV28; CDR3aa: CASIASSYNEQFF; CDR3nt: TGTGCCAGCATCGCTAGCAGCTACAATGAGCAGTTCTTC
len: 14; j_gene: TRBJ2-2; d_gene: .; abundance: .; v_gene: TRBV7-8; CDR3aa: CASSLRLVGGELFF; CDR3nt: TGTGCCAGCAGCTTGAGGCTAGTGGGCGGGGAGCTGTTTTTT
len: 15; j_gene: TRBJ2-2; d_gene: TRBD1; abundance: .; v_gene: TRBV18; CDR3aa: CASSPGQANTGELFF; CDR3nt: TGTGCCAGCTCACCGGGACAGGCCAACACCGGGGAGCTGTTTTTT
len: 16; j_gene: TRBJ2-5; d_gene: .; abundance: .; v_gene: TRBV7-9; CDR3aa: CASSLLLGAGEETQYF; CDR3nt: TGTGCCAGCAGCTTACTTCTGGGGGCGGGGGAAGAGACCCAGTACTTC
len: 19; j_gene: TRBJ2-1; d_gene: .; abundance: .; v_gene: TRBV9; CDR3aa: CASSPRGGTPSSSYNEQFF; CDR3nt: TGTGCCAGCAGCCCGAGAGGCGGGACCCCATCATCCTCCTACAATGAGCAGTTCTTC
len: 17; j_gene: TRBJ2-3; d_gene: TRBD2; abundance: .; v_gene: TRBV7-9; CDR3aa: CASSAGLAGGRTDTQYF; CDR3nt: TGTGCCAGCAGCGCGGGACTAGCGGGAGGACGCACAGATACGCAGTATTTT
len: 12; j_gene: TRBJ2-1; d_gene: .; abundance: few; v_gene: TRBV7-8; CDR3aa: CASSSSWSEQFF; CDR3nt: TGTGCCAGCAGCTCCTCCTGGAGTGAGCAGTTCTTC
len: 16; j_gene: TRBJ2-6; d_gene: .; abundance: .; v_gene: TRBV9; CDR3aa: CASSVAGVSGANVLTF; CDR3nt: TGTGCCAGCAGCGTAGCCGGGGTTTCTGGGGCCAACGTCCTGACTTTC
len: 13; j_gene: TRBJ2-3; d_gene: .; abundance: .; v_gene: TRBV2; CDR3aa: CASSENEEGTQYF; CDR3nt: TGTGCCAGCAGTGAAAACGAGGAGGGGACGCAGTATTTT